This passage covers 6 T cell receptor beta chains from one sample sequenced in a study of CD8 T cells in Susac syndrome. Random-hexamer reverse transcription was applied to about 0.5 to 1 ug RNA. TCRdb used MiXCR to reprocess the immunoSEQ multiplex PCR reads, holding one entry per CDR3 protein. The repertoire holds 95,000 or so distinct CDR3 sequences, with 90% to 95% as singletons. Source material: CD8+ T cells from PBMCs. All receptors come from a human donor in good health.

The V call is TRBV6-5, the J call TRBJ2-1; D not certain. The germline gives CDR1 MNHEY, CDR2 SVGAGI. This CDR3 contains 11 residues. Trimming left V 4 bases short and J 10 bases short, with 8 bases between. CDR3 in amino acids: CASSSSGEQFF. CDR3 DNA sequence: TGTGCCAGCAGTTCATCAGGAGAGCAGTTCTTC.

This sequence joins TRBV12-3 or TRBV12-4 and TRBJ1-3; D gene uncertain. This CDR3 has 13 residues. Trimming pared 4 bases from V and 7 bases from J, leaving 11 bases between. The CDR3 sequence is CASSSILWNTIYF. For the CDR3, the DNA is TGTGCCAGCAGTTCTATCCTTTGGAACACCATATATTTT.

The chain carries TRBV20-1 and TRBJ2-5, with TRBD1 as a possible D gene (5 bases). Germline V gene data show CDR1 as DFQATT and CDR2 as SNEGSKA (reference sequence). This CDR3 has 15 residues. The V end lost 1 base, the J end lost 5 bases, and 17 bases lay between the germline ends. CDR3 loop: CSARGWGRAPETQYF. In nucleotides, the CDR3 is TGCAGTGCTAGAGGGTGGGGCAGGGCCCCGGAGACCCAGTACTTC.

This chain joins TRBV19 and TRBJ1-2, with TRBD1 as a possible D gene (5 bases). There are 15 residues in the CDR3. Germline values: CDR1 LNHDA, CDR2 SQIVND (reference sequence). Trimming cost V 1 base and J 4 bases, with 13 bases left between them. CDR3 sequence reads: CASSIGQLGSYGYTF. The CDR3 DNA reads TGTGCCAGTAGTATAGGACAGTTGGGGAGCTATGGCTACACCTTC.

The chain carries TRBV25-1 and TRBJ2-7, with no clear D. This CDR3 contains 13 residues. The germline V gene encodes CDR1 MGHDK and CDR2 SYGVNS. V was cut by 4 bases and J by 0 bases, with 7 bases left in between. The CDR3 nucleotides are TGTGCCAGCAGTGCAAGGAGCTCCTACGAGCAGTACTTC. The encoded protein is CASSARSSYEQYF.

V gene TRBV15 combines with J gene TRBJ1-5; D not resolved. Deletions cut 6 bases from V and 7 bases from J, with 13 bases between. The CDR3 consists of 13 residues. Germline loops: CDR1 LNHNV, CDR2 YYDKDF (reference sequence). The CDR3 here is CATSNSRLQPQHF. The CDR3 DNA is TGTGCCACCAGTAACTCTCGTCTGCAGCCCCAGCATTTT.